What follows are 30 T cell receptor beta chains derived from one specimen sequenced in a study of CD4 and CD8 cells across lung adenocarcinoma regions. TCRdb passed the PCR reads through MiXCR, listing each CDR3 protein once. The data contain about 12,000 distinct CDR3 sequences, 47% of them seen just once; the ten biggest clones take up over 25%. What was sequenced was CD8+ T cells from the margin of a lung tumor. These receptors were obtained from a male donor with lung adenocarcinoma. The CD4 and CD8 labels of this study may be unreliable.

The table lists this clonotype with many counts. The DNA of the CDR3 is TGTGCCAGCAGCTTATCGGGGCTGGACGAGCAGTACTTC. Its translation: CASSLSGLDEQYF. This chain joins TRBV7-2 and TRBJ2-7; D tentatively fits TRBD1 or TRBD2 (5 bases each). Germline assignment: CDR1 SGHTA and CDR2 FQGNSA. This CDR3 comprises 13 residues. V was clipped by 2 bases and J by 5 bases, with 10 bases between them.

This clonotype was counted at least ten times. The V gene is TRBV7-8, the J gene TRBJ1-2, with D maybe TRBD1 (5 bases). The CDR3 sequence is 13 residues long. Germline-derived CDR1 and CDR2 are SGHVS and FQNEAQ. V gave up 2 bases and J gave up 8 bases, with 12 bases separating them. For the CDR3, the DNA is TGTGCCAGCAGCTTATTAGTAGGGGAAGGCTACACCTTC. It yields the protein CASSLLVGEGYTF.

The chain links TRBV6-1 to TRBJ2-2; maybe TRBD2 (6 bases). Trimming removed 7 bases from V and 11 bases from J, with 20 bases in between. Germline loops: CDR1 MNHNS, CDR2 SASEGT. This CDR3 is 14 amino acids long. Here the CDR3 DNA reads TGTGCCAGCATTCAGGCGGGGAGAACAGATGAGCTGTTTTTT. It yields the protein CASIQAGRTDELFF.

This chain links TRBV6-1 with TRBJ1-2, with D unresolved. The V end was cut by 3 bases, the J end by 4 bases, with 9 bases between. Germline values: CDR1 MNHNS, CDR2 SASEGT. The length of the CDR3 is 13 residues. CDR3 amino acids: CASSEDGLYGYTF. The CDR3 DNA follows: TGTGCCAGCAGTGAGGACGGCCTCTATGGCTACACCTTC.

This chain joins TRBV6-1 and TRBJ2-5; TRBD2 might be the D (7 bases). The CDR3 is made up of 16 amino acids. Trimming cost V 8 bases and J 1 base, with 20 bases left between them. The germline gives CDR1 MNHNS, CDR2 SASEGT. The CDR3 DNA follows: TGTGCCAGCGGGGGGGTCGGGGGCGGAGCCCAAGAGACCCAGTACTTC. Translation: CASGGVGGGAQETQYF.

The V and J genes are TRBV7-9 and TRBJ2-1; D not certain. The end of the DNA is better explained by TRBJ2-5, so the J call may be wrong. The CDR3 covers 14 residues. CDR1 SEHNR and CDR2 FQNEAQ come from the germline V gene (reference sequence). CDR3 DNA sequence: TGTGCCAGCAGCTCCTTCAAAGCCTTAGAGACCCAGTACTTC. Translation: CASSSFKALETQYF.

The chain couples TRBV27 to TRBJ1-5, with 9 nucleotides matching TRBD1. Per germline, CDR1 MNHEY and CDR2 SMNVEV (reference sequence). The CDR3 extends over 13 amino acids. After removal of 6 bases from V and 7 bases from J, the junction contained 4 bases not matched to a gene. For the CDR3, the DNA is TGTGCCAGCAGGGGACAGGGTGGACAGCCCCAGCATTTT. Translating it yields CASRGQGGQPQHF.

This clonotype appeared many times. This chain uses TRBV12-3 or TRBV12-4 with TRBJ2-1, with D possibly being TRBD1 (7 bases). Between the trimmed V and J ends, which lost 2 bases and 7 bases, there was a span of 12 bases. The CDR3 length is 14 residues. The CDR3 DNA reads as TGTGCCAGCAGTTTACAGGGGGGAGTGAATGAGCAGTTCTTC. This translates into CASSLQGGVNEQFF.

This clonotype has ten or more counts. The V and J genes are TRBV27 and TRBJ2-7; 7 bases line up with TRBD1. CDR1 is MNHEY and CDR2 is SMNVEV in the germline V gene (reference sequence). The CDR3 sequence is 14 residues long. Trimming cost V 4 bases and J 3 bases; bases outside gene matches: 6. This CDR3 reads CASSYRGSHYEQYF. CDR3 nucleotides: TGTGCCAGCAGTTACAGGGGAAGCCACTACGAGCAGTACTTC.

This clonotype was counted once. The conserved final phenylalanine or tryptophan is absent from the CDR3, which likely points to a read error. The chain employs TRBV27 and TRBJ2-1, with 8 bases matching TRBD2. The J call may be in error: the DNA end matches TRBJ2-7 better. In germline, CDR1 is MNHEY, CDR2 SMNVEV (reference sequence). The CDR3 is 15 residues long. CDR3 coding DNA: TGTGCCAGCAGCCAAGGGACGGGGGGGTTTAATCCGCAGTACCTC. Its protein product is CASSQGTGGFNPQYL.

Relative to its sample, this clonotype is medium-sized. The chain joins TRBV6-1 to TRBJ2-5; the D gene could be TRBD1 or TRBD2 (5 bases each). Trimming removed 5 bases at V and 9 bases at J, with 10 bases between. CDR1 and CDR2 (germline): MNHNS, SASEGT. The CDR3 covers 11 residues. CDR3 loop: CASSTGTAQYF. In DNA form, the CDR3 reads TGTGCCAGCAGTACCGGGACCGCCCAGTACTTC.

This clonotype is classed as medium-sized. CDR3: CASSEALRQGGTGELFF. For the CDR3, the DNA is TGTGCCAGCAGTGAAGCGCTGAGGCAGGGGGGCACCGGGGAGCTGTTTTTT. The gene calls are TRBV6-1 and TRBJ2-2; maybe TRBD1 (7 bases). Germline V gives CDR1 MNHNS, CDR2 SASEGT. Trimming left V 0 bases short and J 4 bases short, with 15 bases between. The CDR3 consists of 17 residues.

The rearrangement joins TRBV9 to TRBJ2-5; no reliable D call. The J call could be wrong; TRBJ2-7 is a better fit for the DNA end. This CDR3 has 17 residues. CDR1 SGDLS and CDR2 YYNGEE come from the germline V gene. The CDR3 bases are TGTGCCAGCAGACAGAAGAAGTGGAGACGGCCAAAAAGCGAGCAGTACTTC. Encoded protein: CASRQKKWRRPKSEQYF.

With respect to this clonotype: At one end the junction does not follow the germline gene, possibly because of a read error. The chain combines TRBV6-1 with TRBJ2-3; D is unresolved. This CDR3 contains 15 residues. Germline-derived CDR1 and CDR2 are MNHNS and SASEGT. The CDR3 DNA reads TGTGCCCGCAGCCCGGCAGGTCTCGCAACAGATACGCAGTATTTC. Translated: CARSPAGLATDTQYF.

V and J are TRBV7-6 and TRBJ2-5, with a tentative D call TRBD2 (7 bases). Trimming took 1 base from V and 5 from J, leaving 14 bases between them. Germline values: CDR1 SGHVS, CDR2 FNYEAQ. The CDR3 covers 15 residues. CDR3 protein: CASSLDRGAGETQYF. As DNA, the CDR3 is TGTGCCAGCAGCTTAGATCGGGGGGCAGGGGAGACCCAGTACTTC.

Of note for this clonotype: Relative to the germline gene, one junction end is altered; a read error may explain this. J is TRBJ2-5 and V is TRBV27; no firm D call. There are 13 residues in the CDR3. Germline CDR1 reads MNHEY; CDR2 reads SMNVEV (reference sequence). The DNA of the CDR3 is TGTGCCAGCAGTCCAATTAACCAAGAGACGCAGTACTTT. Protein: CASSPINQETQYF.

Many counts were recorded for this clonotype. The gene calls are TRBV10-2 and TRBJ2-4; 10 bases are a match to TRBD2. Losses at the gene ends were 10 bases for V and 7 bases for J; bases not matched to a gene: 10. The germline gives CDR1 WSHSY, CDR2 SAAADI. This CDR3 comprises 14 residues. The CDR3 protein is CATLSGRDGNIQYF. Here the CDR3 DNA reads TGCGCCACCTTAAGCGGGAGGGACGGGAACATTCAGTACTTC.

By sample fraction, this clonotype is medium-sized (0.01 to 0.1%). The gene calls are TRBV7-2 and TRBJ2-1, with 10 bases identical to TRBD2. In germline, CDR1 is SGHTA, CDR2 FQGNSA. Trimming at V came to 3 bases and at J to 0 bases, leaving 2 bases not matched to a gene. The CDR3 contains 16 residues. CDR3 bases: TGTGCCAGCAGCTTTCCTAGCGGGAGCTCCTACAATGAGCAGTTCTTC. Its protein is CASSFPSGSSYNEQFF.

The chain uses TRBV4-2 and TRBJ2-1, with D unclear. Trimming took off 0 bases at V and 8 bases at J, with 8 bases between the two ends. Germline lookup yields CDR1 LGHNA and CDR2 YNFKEQ. The CDR3 runs to 13 residues. CDR3 region: CASSQDPIDEQFF. CDR3 bases: TGTGCCAGCAGCCAAGACCCAATAGATGAGCAGTTCTTC.

By its share, this clonotype is medium-sized. V is TRBV12-3 or TRBV12-4 and J is TRBJ2-3; 7 bases fit TRBD1. The CDR3 has 15 residues. V was clipped by 5 bases and J by 3 bases; unmatched bases: 8. The CDR3 bases are TGTGCCAGCAGTCCCGACAGGGTGGGGACAGATACGCAGTATTTT. Protein: CASSPDRVGTDTQYF.

At least ten counts were recorded for this clonotype. The chain employs TRBV27 and TRBJ2-1, with D perhaps matching TRBD2 (6 bases). Trimming removed 8 bases from V and 7 bases from J, with 12 bases in between. The CDR3 is 12 amino acids. Germline-derived CDR1 and CDR2 are MNHEY and SMNVEV (reference sequence). CDR3 sequence reads: CASSGAMNEQFF. CDR3 nucleotides: TGTGCCAGCTCGGGAGCGATGAATGAGCAGTTCTTC.

The chain joins TRBV27 to TRBJ2-1; 7 bases map to TRBD2. The J call is in doubt because the DNA end fits TRBJ2-5 better. Germline CDR1 and CDR2: MNHEY and SMNVEV (reference sequence). CDR3 length: 16 residues. The DNA for the CDR3 is TGTGCCAGCAGTTTGTCTAGCGGCAACCCGTGGGAGACCCAGTACTTC. This translates into CASSLSSGNPWETQYF.

Here the CDR3 DNA reads TGTGCGGGCAGTCCGGCTCGGGTAGCAGATACGCAGTATTTT. Amino acids: CAGSPARVADTQYF. V is TRBV27 and J is TRBJ2-3; no reliable D call. Per germline, CDR1 MNHEY and CDR2 SMNVEV (reference sequence). CDR3 size: 14 residues.

The chain combines TRBV6-2 or TRBV6-3 with TRBJ2-3; 7 bases match TRBD1. CDR1 and CDR2 from the germline V gene are MNHEY and SVGEGT. The CDR3 spans 15 residues. Losses at the gene ends were 6 bases for V and 2 bases for J; bases not matched to a gene: 8. The CDR3 coding sequence is TGTGCCAGCAGGACGGGACAGAGAATCACAGATACGCAGTATTTT. Its protein is CASRTGQRITDTQYF.

The chain links TRBV6-5 to TRBJ2-1, with D maybe TRBD2 (5 bases). Per germline, CDR1 MNHEY and CDR2 SVGAGI. Between the trimmed V and J ends, which lost 5 bases and 10 bases, there was a span of 12 bases. This CDR3 has 12 residues. The CDR3: CASSNIGNEQFF. The CDR3 DNA sequence: TGTGCCAGCAGTAACATCGGGAACGAGCAGTTCTTC.

Note on this clonotype: The CDR3 ends on some other residue instead of the conserved phenylalanine or tryptophan, so this is likely a read error. No DNA is shown, since the ends of the CDR3 on it are uncertain; the CDR3 is the one TCRdb lists. This chain connects TRBV6-4 to TRBJ2-5; the table names TRBD1, a call not compared with the DNA. The length of the CDR3 is 12 amino acids, counting both ends. CDR1 and CDR2 from the germline V gene are MRHNA and SNTAGT. The CDR3 reads CACTLGGETQLS.

Comment on this clonotype: Sequence at one end of the junction differs from germline and may be a read error. V gene TRBV6-5 combines with J gene TRBJ2-5, with TRBD2 matching over 7 bases. CDR3 length: 15 residues. Germline V gene lookup returns CDR1 MNHEY and CDR2 SVGAGI. The CDR3 bases are TGTGCCGGGAGACTCGGGGGGACGGACCAAGATACCCAGTACTTC. It specifies CAGRLGGTDQDTQYF.

The chain has TRBV6-1 and TRBJ2-5, with 11 bases that match TRBD2. Germline CDR1 MNHNS, CDR2 SASEGT. CDR3 length equals 15 residues. V lost 6 bases, J lost 5 bases, and 8 bases stayed unmatched. The CDR3 region is CASSNLAGGAETQYF. The DNA for the CDR3 is TGTGCCAGCAGCAACCTAGCGGGAGGAGCGGAGACCCAGTACTTC.

Remarks on this clonotype: The junction does not match germline at one end; this may be a read error. V gene TRBV6-8 combines with J gene TRBJ2-4; D possibly uses TRBD1 or TRBD2 (5 bases each). CDR3 length: 17 residues. From germline, CDR1 is MNHGY and CDR2 SAAAGT. In nucleotides, the CDR3 is TGTGCCAGCAGTTACCCCCCGGGGCTGTGGGGCAAAAACACGCAGTATTTC. This encodes CASSYPPGLWGKNTQYF.

V usage is TRBV19 and J usage is TRBJ2-3, with a possible D match to TRBD1 (6 bases). The V and J ends lost 5 bases and 1 base respectively, with 10 bases between them. This CDR3 is 14 amino acids long. Per the germline V gene, CDR1 is LNHDA and CDR2 is SQIVND (reference sequence). The CDR3 is CASSHRVGTDTQYF. The CDR3 nucleotides are TGTGCCAGTAGTCACAGGGTGGGCACAGATACGCAGTATTTT.